This T cell receptor beta chain originates from a study of cytomegalovirus exposure and HLA in healthy donors. The overall study: There were 350 to 400 genotyped donors. Of these, 75% to 90% fell in the genetic ancestry cluster associated with self-reported Caucasian donors.

This CDR3 region has 15 residues. After removal of 5 bases from V and 4 bases from J, the junction contained 11 bases not matched to a gene. CDR1 and CDR2 from the germline V gene are SGHNT and YYREEE (reference sequence). The PCR used 60 Vbeta and 13 Jbeta primers. Libraries were prepared by immunoSEQ multiplex PCR; TCRdb keeps only in-frame clonotypes and omits some of them. The profile shows about 54,000 clones, around 82% of them singletons. Study-level findings and limits: For most TCR sequences rarity was the rule, although some public TCRs occurred in many donors. When analyzed later, the rates of TCR association showed variation by HLA locus, with DRB1 the most and HLA-C the fewest.

Of note for this clone: Its antigen is unidentified.

Sample: PBMCs. This rearrangement joins TRBV5-4 to TRBJ2-5, with TRBD1 matching 7 bases. The receptor's source is a woman aged 18-35 years in good health and CMV-seronegative. The CDR3 here is CASSSRQGPRETQYF. DNA for the CDR3: TGTGCCAGCAGTTCAAGACAGGGCCCCCGAGAGACCCAGTACTTC.